A single sample gave rise to the 20 T cell receptor beta chains below, sequenced in a study of blood T cell repertoires in COVID-19. Data came from immunoSEQ multiplex PCR; TCRdb stores just in-frame clones and leaves some out. The sample carries around 150,000 clones, about 93% recorded once. Sequenced input: peripheral blood. These receptors originate from a woman in her forties or fifties with acute or convalescent COVID-19.

The chain carries TRBV6-5 and TRBJ2-7; the match to TRBD1 covers 7 bases. Germline CDR1 and CDR2: MNHEY and SVGAGI. The CDR3 covers 14 residues. V lost 5 bases to trimming and J lost 2 bases; unmatched junction nucleotides: 6. The CDR3 coding sequence is TGTGCCAGCAGTCTCGGACAGGCAACCTACGAGCAGTACTTC. As protein: CASSLGQATYEQYF.

The chain uses TRBV2 and TRBJ2-7, with 8 bases aligning to TRBD2. The trim removed 7 bases at V and 6 bases at J, leaving 11 bases unmatched. CDR1 SNHLY and CDR2 FYNNEI come from the germline V gene. This CDR3 region has 14 residues. The CDR3 spells CASTTGLVASEQYF. For the CDR3, the DNA is TGTGCCAGCACTACGGGACTAGTGGCGTCCGAGCAGTACTTC.

This chain connects TRBV9 to TRBJ1-2; 11 bases match TRBD1. Germline V lookup: CDR1 SGDLS, CDR2 YYNGEE. CDR3 size: 18 residues. Unmatched junction bases numbered 15, after V lost 0 bases and J lost 8 bases. CDR3 bases: TGTGCCAGCAGCGTAGGGGTGACGGACAGGGGGCTAAAACGCGGCTACACCTTC. Translation: CASSVGVTDRGLKRGYTF. Using reference TRBV9 and TRBJ1-2 for the parts outside the CDR3, the full variable domain is DSGVTQTPKHLITATGQRVTLRCSPRSGDLSVYWYQQSLDQGLQFLIQYYNGEERAKGNILERFSAQQFPDLHSELNLSSLELGDSALYFCASSVGVTDRGLKRGYTFGSGTRLTVV.

V usage is TRBV4-1 and J usage is TRBJ2-1; D gene uncertain. The CDR3 sequence is 11 residues long. V was pared by 8 bases and J by 8 bases, with 10 bases between. Germline assignment: CDR1 MGHRA and CDR2 YSYEKL. As DNA, the CDR3 is TGCGCCAGCTCCACTAACGATGAGCAGTTCTTC. This codes for CASSTNDEQFF.

The chain couples TRBV6-5 to TRBJ1-1, with TRBD1 as a possible D gene (6 bases). The V end was cut by 0 bases, the J end by 11 bases, with 19 bases between. The CDR3 runs to 15 residues. Germline V gene lookup returns CDR1 MNHEY and CDR2 SVGAGI. CDR3 residues: CASSYSIEQLRGAFF. The CDR3 coding sequence is TGTGCCAGCAGTTACTCAATAGAACAACTCAGGGGTGCTTTCTTT.

The rearrangement joins TRBV27 to TRBJ1-4; no firm D call. The CDR3 totals 18 residues. V shed 1 base and J shed 0 bases, with 15 bases lying between them. CDR1 is MNHEY, CDR2 SMNVEV, per germline (reference sequence). CDR3 in amino acids: CASSLYVPNSSTNEKLFF. The CDR3 region has the DNA TGTGCCAGCAGTTTATATGTTCCCAACAGCTCAACTAATGAAAAACTGTTTTTT.

The rearrangement links TRBV18 to TRBJ2-1; 12 nucleotides align to TRBD2. CDR3 size: 17 residues. CDR1 is KGHSH, CDR2 LQKENI, per germline. J lost 1 base, V lost 6 bases, and 7 bases had no gene match. This chain's CDR3 is CASSLAGGPKSYNEQFF. The CDR3 coding sequence is TGTGCCAGCTCTCTAGCGGGAGGGCCGAAGTCCTACAATGAGCAGTTCTTC.

The chain couples TRBV2 to TRBJ2-7; unclear D gene. The length of the CDR3 is 12 residues. CDR1 and CDR2 (germline): SNHLY, FYNNEI. The CDR3 region has the DNA TGTGCTACACTGGATGCGGTCTACGAGCAGTACTTC. It yields the protein CATLDAVYEQYF.

The rearrangement joins TRBV11-2 to TRBJ2-7, with 8 bases aligning to TRBD1. Germline V gene lookup returns CDR1 SGHAT and CDR2 FQNNGV. The CDR3 has 14 amino acids. Unmatched junction bases numbered 6, after V lost 5 bases and J lost 3 bases. Here the CDR3 DNA reads TGTGCCAGCAGCCCCGGACAGGGTTTCTACGAGCAGTACTTC. Its protein is CASSPGQGFYEQYF.

The chain recombines TRBV6-6 with TRBJ1-4; the D gene is possibly TRBD1 (5 bases). The ends were cut back, 6 bases at V and 8 bases at J, with 16 bases in the middle. Germline V CDR1 and CDR2: MNHNY, SVGAGI (reference sequence). The CDR3 runs 14 residues. This chain's CDR3 is CASSGGSTREKLFF. The CDR3 DNA follows: TGTGCCAGCAGCGGGGGGTCGACAAGGGAAAAACTGTTTTTT.

The gene calls are TRBV2 and TRBJ1-5; maybe TRBD1 (6 bases). The V end was cut by 0 bases, the J end by 0 bases, with 12 bases between. The CDR3 covers 17 residues. Germline assignment: CDR1 SNHLY and CDR2 FYNNEI. CDR3 region: CASSEAGRGFSNQPQHF. CDR3 nucleotides: TGTGCCAGCAGTGAAGCTGGCAGGGGATTTAGCAATCAGCCCCAGCATTTT.

This rearrangement joins TRBV19 to TRBJ1-4; the match to TRBD1 covers 8 bases. The germline V gene encodes CDR1 LNHDA and CDR2 SQIVND (reference sequence). There are 16 residues in the CDR3. V was clipped by 2 bases and J by 7 bases; unmatched bases: 9. CDR3 region: CASSIPGQGGIEKLFF. CDR3 nucleotides: TGTGCCAGTAGTATACCCGGACAGGGAGGTATTGAAAAACTGTTTTTT.

The chain is built from TRBV9 and TRBJ2-3, with D tentatively TRBD2 (5 bases). V lost 3 bases, J lost 6 bases, and 11 bases lay in between. This CDR3 region has 13 residues. In germline, CDR1 is SGDLS, CDR2 YYNGEE. The CDR3 nucleotides read TGTGCCAGCAGCGGAACTAGACCCGATACGCAGTATTTT. Its translation is CASSGTRPDTQYF.

The chain recombines TRBV24-1 with TRBJ2-7; the match to TRBD1 covers 10 bases. This CDR3 spans 16 amino acids. From germline, CDR1 is KGHDR and CDR2 SFDVKD. The V segment lost 4 bases and the J segment 2 bases; nucleotides outside the gene matches: 7. CDR3 protein: CATSDAAGQGTYEQYF. In DNA form, the CDR3 reads TGTGCCACCAGTGACGCGGCGGGACAGGGGACCTACGAGCAGTACTTC.

The genes are TRBV28 and TRBJ1-5; no firm D call. CDR1 is MDHEN and CDR2 is SYDVKM in the germline V gene. Trimming took 8 bases from V and 2 from J, leaving 22 bases between them. The CDR3 runs to 17 residues. This CDR3 reads CASSPRPGFRGNQPQHF. The DNA of the CDR3 is TGTGCCAGCTCTCCCCGGCCCGGGTTTCGTGGCAATCAGCCCCAGCATTTT.

The rearrangement joins TRBV28 to TRBJ1-1, with D unclear. This CDR3 is built from 14 residues. Germline CDR1 MDHEN, CDR2 SYDVKM. The CDR3 DNA reads as TGTGCAACCCGTCTGGGGAGCATGAACACTGAAGCTTTCTTT. Its translation: CATRLGSMNTEAFF.

This clone was seen just once. The chain employs TRBV6-4 and TRBJ1-2, with D possibly being TRBD1 (5 bases). Germline CDR1 is MRHNA and CDR2 is SNTAGT. V was shortened by 4 bases and J by 6 bases, with 12 bases between the two germline ends. CDR3 size: 13 residues. Here the CDR3 reads CASSGDRRDGYTF. CDR3 coding DNA: TGTGCCAGCAGTGGAGACAGAAGGGATGGCTACACCTTC.

The CDR3 DNA sequence: TGTGCCAGTAGTATGGATGCATGGCAGGGTGGCGAAAAACTGTTTTTT. It is translated as CASSMDAWQGGEKLFF. V is TRBV19 and J is TRBJ1-4; D is possibly TRBD1 (5 bases). Trimming took off 3 bases at V and 8 bases at J, with 19 bases between the two ends. The CDR3 is 16 amino acids. Germline lookup yields CDR1 LNHDA and CDR2 SQIVND (reference sequence).

This rearrangement joins TRBV4-1 to TRBJ1-2; 9 bases agree with TRBD1. The CDR3 is 15 amino acids. V was clipped by 1 base and J by 5 bases; unmatched bases: 5. In germline, CDR1 is MGHRA, CDR2 YSYEKL. In DNA form, the CDR3 reads TGCGCCAGCAGCCAAGTTGGACAGGGGAAATATGGCTACACCTTC. Its protein product is CASSQVGQGKYGYTF.

This clone appeared a few times. The chain is built from TRBV7-8 and TRBJ1-1, with D maybe TRBD1 (5 bases). Germline V CDR1 and CDR2: SGHVS, FQNEAQ. CDR3 size: 15 residues. V was cut by 4 bases and J by 8 bases, with 20 bases left in between. CDR3: CASSSRFRGTQEAFF. Here the CDR3 DNA reads TGTGCCAGCAGCTCTAGATTTCGGGGGACGCAAGAAGCTTTCTTT.